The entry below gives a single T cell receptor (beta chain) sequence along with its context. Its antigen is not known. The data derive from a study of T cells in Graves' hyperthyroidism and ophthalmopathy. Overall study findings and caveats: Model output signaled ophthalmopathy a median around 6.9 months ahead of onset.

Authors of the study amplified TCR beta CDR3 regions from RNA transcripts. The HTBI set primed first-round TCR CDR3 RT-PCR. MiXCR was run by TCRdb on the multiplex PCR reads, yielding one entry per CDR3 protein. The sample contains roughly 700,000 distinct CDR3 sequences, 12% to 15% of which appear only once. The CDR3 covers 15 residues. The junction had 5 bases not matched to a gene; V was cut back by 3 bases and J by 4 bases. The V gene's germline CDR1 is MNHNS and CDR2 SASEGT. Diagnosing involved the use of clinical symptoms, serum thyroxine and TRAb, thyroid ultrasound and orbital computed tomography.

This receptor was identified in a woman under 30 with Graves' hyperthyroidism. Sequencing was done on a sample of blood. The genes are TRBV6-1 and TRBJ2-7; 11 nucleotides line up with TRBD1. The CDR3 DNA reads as TGTGCCAGCAGTGATACCGGGACAGGGGGGTACGAGCAGTACTTC. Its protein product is CASSDTGTGGYEQYF.